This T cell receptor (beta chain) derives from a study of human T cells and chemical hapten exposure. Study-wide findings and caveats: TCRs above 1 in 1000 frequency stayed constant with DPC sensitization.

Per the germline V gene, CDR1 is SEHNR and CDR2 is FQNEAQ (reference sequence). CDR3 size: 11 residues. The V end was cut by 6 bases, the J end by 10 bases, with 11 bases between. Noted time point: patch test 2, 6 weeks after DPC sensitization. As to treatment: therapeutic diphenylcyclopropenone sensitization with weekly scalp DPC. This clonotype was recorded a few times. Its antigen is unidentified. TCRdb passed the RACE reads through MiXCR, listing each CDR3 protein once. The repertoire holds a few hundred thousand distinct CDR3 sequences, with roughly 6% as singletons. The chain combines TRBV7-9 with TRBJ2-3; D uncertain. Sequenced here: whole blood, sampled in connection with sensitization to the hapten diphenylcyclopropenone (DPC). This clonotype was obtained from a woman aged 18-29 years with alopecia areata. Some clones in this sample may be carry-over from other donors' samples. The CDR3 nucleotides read TGTGCCAGCAGTCCTACCTCCTCGCAGTATTTT. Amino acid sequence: CASSPTSSQYF.